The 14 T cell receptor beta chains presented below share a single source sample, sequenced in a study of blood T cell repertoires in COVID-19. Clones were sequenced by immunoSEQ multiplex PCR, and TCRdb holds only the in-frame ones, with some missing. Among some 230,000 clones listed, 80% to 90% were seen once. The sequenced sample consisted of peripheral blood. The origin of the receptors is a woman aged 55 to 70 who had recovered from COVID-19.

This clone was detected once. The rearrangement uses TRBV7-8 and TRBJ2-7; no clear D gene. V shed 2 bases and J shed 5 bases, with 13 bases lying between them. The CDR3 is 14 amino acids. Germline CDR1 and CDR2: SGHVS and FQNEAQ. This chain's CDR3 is CASSLFSGFDEQYF. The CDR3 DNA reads TGTGCCAGCAGCTTATTTTCCGGGTTCGACGAGCAGTACTTC.

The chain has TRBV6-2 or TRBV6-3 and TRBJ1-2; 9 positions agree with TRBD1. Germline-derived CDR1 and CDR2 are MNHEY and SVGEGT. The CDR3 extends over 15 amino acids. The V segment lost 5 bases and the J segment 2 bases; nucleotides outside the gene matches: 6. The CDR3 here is CASSGLGQGNYGYTF. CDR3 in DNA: TGTGCCAGCAGTGGATTAGGACAGGGGAACTATGGCTACACCTTC.

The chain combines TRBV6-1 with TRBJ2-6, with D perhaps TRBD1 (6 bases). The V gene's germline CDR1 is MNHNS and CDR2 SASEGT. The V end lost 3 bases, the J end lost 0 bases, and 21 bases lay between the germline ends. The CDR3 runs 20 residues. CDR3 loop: CASSDPIGRQDLSGANVLTF. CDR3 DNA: TGTGCCAGCAGTGATCCTATAGGGAGACAGGACCTCTCTGGGGCCAACGTCCTGACTTTC.

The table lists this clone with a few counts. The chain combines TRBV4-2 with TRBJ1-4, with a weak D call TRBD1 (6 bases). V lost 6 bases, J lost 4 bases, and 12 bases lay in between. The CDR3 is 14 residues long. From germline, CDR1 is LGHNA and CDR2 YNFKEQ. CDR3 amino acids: CASSRDTRNEKLFF. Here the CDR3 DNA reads TGTGCCAGCAGTCGGGACACCCGTAATGAAAAACTGTTTTTT.

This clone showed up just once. CDR3 nucleotides: TGTGCCATCAGACAGACGGGGGATACGCAGTATTTT. This translates into CAIRQTGDTQYF. The chain has TRBV10-3 and TRBJ2-3; weak D call: TRBD2 (5 bases). This CDR3 has 12 amino acids. Germline lookup yields CDR1 ENHRY and CDR2 SYGVKD. V was pared by 6 bases and J by 6 bases, with 10 bases between.

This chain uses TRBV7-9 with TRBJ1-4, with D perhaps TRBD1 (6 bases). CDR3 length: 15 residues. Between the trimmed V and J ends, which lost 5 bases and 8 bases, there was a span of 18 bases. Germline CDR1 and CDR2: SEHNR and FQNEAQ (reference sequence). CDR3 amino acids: CASSDRQDGSEKLFF. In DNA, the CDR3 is TGTGCCAGCAGCGACCGACAGGATGGATCCGAAAAACTGTTTTTT.

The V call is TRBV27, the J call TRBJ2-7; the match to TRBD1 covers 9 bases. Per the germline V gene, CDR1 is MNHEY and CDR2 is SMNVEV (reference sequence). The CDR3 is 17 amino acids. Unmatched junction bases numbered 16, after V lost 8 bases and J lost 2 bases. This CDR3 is CASLPFGQGSKTYEQYF. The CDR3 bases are TGTGCCAGCCTTCCATTCGGACAGGGGTCTAAGACCTACGAGCAGTACTTC.

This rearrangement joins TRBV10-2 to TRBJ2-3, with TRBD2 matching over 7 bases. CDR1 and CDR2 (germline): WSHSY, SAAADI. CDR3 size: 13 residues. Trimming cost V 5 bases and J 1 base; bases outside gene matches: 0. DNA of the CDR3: TGCGCCAGCAGTAGCGGGGGCACAGATACGCAGTATTTT. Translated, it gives CASSSGGTDTQYF.

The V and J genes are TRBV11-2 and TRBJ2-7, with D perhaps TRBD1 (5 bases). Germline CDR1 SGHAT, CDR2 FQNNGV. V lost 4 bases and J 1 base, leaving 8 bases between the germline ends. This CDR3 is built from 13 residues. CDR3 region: CASSWGVSYEQYF. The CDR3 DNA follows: TGTGCCAGCAGCTGGGGCGTTTCCTACGAGCAGTACTTC.

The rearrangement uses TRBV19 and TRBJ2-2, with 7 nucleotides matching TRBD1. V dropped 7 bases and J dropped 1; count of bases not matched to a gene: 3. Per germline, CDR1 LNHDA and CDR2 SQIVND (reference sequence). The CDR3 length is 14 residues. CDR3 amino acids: CASIRTGNTGELFF. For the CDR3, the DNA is TGTGCCAGTATACGGACAGGGAACACCGGGGAGCTGTTTTTT.

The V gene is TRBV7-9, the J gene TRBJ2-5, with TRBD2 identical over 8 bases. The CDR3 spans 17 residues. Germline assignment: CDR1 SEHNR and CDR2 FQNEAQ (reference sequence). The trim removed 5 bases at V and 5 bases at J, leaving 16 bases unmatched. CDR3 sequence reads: CASSPGTSGGFSETQYF. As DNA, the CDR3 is TGTGCCAGCAGCCCTGGGACTAGTGGAGGGTTTTCGGAGACCCAGTACTTC.

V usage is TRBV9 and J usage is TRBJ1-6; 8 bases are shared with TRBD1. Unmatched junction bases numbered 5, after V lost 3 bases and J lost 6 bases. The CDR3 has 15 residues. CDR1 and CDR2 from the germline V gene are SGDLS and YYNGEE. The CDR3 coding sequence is TGTGCCAGCAGCGAGGGGACAGGAGGTAATTCACCCCTCCACTTT. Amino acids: CASSEGTGGNSPLHF.

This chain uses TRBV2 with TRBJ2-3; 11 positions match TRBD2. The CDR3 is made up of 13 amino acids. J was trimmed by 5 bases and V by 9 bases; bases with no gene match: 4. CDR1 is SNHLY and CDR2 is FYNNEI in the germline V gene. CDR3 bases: TGTGCCAGAGGGACTAGCGGCTTAGATACGCAGTATTTT. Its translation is CARGTSGLDTQYF.

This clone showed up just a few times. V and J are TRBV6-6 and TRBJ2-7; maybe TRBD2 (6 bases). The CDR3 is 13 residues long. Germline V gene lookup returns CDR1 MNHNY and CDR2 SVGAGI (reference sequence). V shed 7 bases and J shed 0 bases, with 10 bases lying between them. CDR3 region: CASMRGASYEQYF. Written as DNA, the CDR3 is TGTGCCAGCATGCGCGGGGCCTCCTACGAGCAGTACTTC.